This TCR beta chain stems from a study of blood T cell repertoires in COVID-19. Overall study context: Whether acute or convalescent, the COVID-19 samples came from the United States, Italy and Spain. T cells, B-cell-depleted T cells, or PBMCs supplied cDNA or gDNA.

As processed by the authors: Estimation of nucleated cell counts relied on the amplification of reference gene primers. Measured with immunoSEQ multiplex PCR; TCRdb has only the in-frame clones, and not every one. The V and J calls and clone size come from that table; D and trimming were worked out from the DNA. The sample includes approximately 56,000 clones, about four fifths of them seen just once. Enrollment of patients from Seattle took place during active infection, with longitudinal follow-up. The sample holds a few counts of this clone. This CDR3 spans 16 amino acids. Germline V gene sequence: CDR1 LNHDA, CDR2 SQIVND (reference sequence). The ends lost 4 bases at V and 7 bases at J; junction bases unmatched: 8.

The gene calls are TRBV19 and TRBJ2-2; 11 bases line up with TRBD1. Sequenced sample: peripheral blood. The TCR was taken from a woman older than 75 with COVID-19, enrolled during active disease. The CDR3 sequence is CASSNRDRGFSGELFF. DNA for the CDR3: TGTGCCAGTAGTAACCGGGACAGGGGGTTTAGCGGGGAGCTGTTTTTT.